This T cell receptor beta chain was identified in a study of CD8 T cells in ankylosing spondylitis. The TCR beta libraries were generated through quantitative 5'-RACE incorporating molecular barcodes. TCRdb analysed the 5' RACE reads with MiXCR anew, one entry per CDR3 protein. Of more than 300,000 distinct CDR3 sequences in the sample, approximately 10% were seen once. The study, taken as a whole, reports: Existing reports had already noted some motif variants in reactive arthritis synovial fluid and blood. As reported, disease-linked clones showed significant enrichment in matched ankylosing spondylitis synovial fluid.

Details on this clonotype: Its specificity is unknown.

The source material was blood, either unsorted or a sorted T cell fraction (not recorded which). This TCR was sampled from a female donor with ankylosing spondylitis or in good health (not recorded which).

The CDR3 loop reads CSVENNSNQPQHF. CDR3 in DNA: TGCAGCGTTGAGAATAATAGCAATCAGCCCCAGCATTTT. V is TRBV29-1 and J is TRBJ1-5; D is uncertain. Germline V lookup: CDR1 SQVTM, CDR2 ANQGSEA. This CDR3 region has 13 residues. With 3 bases removed from V and 0 bases from J, the gap between germline ends came to 6 bases.